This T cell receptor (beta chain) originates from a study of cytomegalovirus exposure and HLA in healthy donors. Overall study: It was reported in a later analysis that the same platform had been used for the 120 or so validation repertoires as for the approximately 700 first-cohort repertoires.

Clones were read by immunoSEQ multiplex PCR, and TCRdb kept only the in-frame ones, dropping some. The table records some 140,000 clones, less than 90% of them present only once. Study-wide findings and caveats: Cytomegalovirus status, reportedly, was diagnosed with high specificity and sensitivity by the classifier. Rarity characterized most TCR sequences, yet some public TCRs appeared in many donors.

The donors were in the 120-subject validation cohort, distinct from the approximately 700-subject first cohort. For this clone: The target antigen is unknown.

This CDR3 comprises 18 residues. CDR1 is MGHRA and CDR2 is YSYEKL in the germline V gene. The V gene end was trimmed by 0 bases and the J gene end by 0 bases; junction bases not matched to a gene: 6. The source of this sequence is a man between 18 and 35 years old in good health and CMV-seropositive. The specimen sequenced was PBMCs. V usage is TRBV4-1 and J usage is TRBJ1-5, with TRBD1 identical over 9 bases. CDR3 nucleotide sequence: TGCGCCAGCAGCCAAGAGGGGACAGGGAGAGGTAGCAATCAGCCCCAGCATTTT. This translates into CASSQEGTGRGSNQPQHF.